These 21 T cell receptor beta chains originate from one sample sequenced in a study of blood T cells in healthy people across ages. The second PCR ran roughly 6 to 11 cycles with a sample-barcoded 5' primer and J-beta primers. Using its own MiXCR run on the 5' RACE reads, TCRdb lists one record per CDR3 protein. In the table there are some 1.5 million distinct CDR3 sequences, roughly 30% of which are singletons. The sequencing sample was made of blood. All receptors come from a woman in her twenties or thirties in good health.

This sequence joins TRBV4-1 and TRBJ2-3; D uncertain. V was pared by 4 bases and J by 10 bases, with 15 bases between. CDR1 is MGHRA and CDR2 is YSYEKL in the germline V gene. This CDR3 has 13 residues. The CDR3 loop reads CASSRDTSMAQYF. DNA for the CDR3: TGCGCCAGCAGCCGAGATACGAGTATGGCGCAGTATTTT.

This chain uses TRBV7-2 with TRBJ2-7; 10 nucleotides align to TRBD1. This CDR3 has 17 residues. Germline CDR1 is SGHTA and CDR2 is FQGNSA. V gave up 5 bases and J gave up 3 bases; unmatched junction bases: 13. The CDR3 sequence: CASSARRQGAKGYEQYF. For the CDR3, the DNA is TGTGCCAGCAGCGCTAGGAGACAGGGGGCGAAGGGCTACGAGCAGTACTTC.

This rearrangement joins TRBV12-3 or TRBV12-4 to TRBJ1-1; D not certain. CDR3 length: 16 amino acids. Trimming cost V 7 bases and J 7 bases, with 25 bases left between them. CDR3 sequence: CASTFRRSRPDLEAFF. The DNA of the CDR3 is TGTGCCAGCACTTTCCGGCGTTCCAGACCGGATCTTGAAGCTTTCTTT.

This clonotype was found many times. This chain links TRBV21-1 with TRBJ2-1; TRBD2 is taken as the D call from the table, unchecked against the DNA. TRBV21-1 is described as a pseudogene. The CDR3 consists of 16 residues. CDR3 in amino acids: CASPTRRELGYNEQFF. The CDR3 region has the DNA TGTGCCAGCCCCACACGACGGGAGTTGGGGTACAATGAGCAGTTCTTC.

This clonotype has just a few counts. The V call is TRBV29-1, the J call TRBJ1-2; D gene unclear. V shed 4 bases and J shed 2 bases, with 11 bases lying between them. The CDR3 length is 13 residues. Per the germline V gene, CDR1 is SQVTM and CDR2 is ANQGSEA. The CDR3 nucleotides are TGCAGCGTTGTGGCTCCGTCCAACTATGGCTACACCTTC. It specifies CSVVAPSNYGYTF. Full variable domain (remainder filled in from reference TRBV29-1 and TRBJ1-2): SAVISQKPSRDICQRGTSLTIQCQVDSQVTMMFWYRQQPGQSLTLIATANQGSEATYESGFVIDKFPISRPNLTFSTLTVSNMSPEDSSIYLCSVVAPSNYGYTFGSGTRLTVV.

This clonotype occurred many times. The rearrangement links TRBV7-2 to TRBJ2-7; D not resolved. Germline-derived CDR1 and CDR2 are SGHTA and FQGNSA. V was cut by 7 bases and J by 2 bases, with 18 bases left in between. The length of the CDR3 is 15 residues. The CDR3 spells CASTPNRVGTYEQYF. CDR3 sequence (DNA): TGTGCCAGCACTCCAAATCGAGTAGGCACCTACGAGCAGTACTTC.

The chain recombines TRBV20-1 with TRBJ2-2; 7 positions match TRBD1. Germline assignment: CDR1 DFQATT and CDR2 SNEGSKA (reference sequence). Trimming cost V 5 bases and J 8 bases; bases outside gene matches: 17. The CDR3 consists of 16 residues. The CDR3 loop reads CSALILGQEQSGELFF. CDR3 DNA sequence: TGCAGTGCTCTCATTCTCGGACAGGAGCAATCAGGGGAGCTGTTTTTT.

This clonotype came up once. The J gene is TRBJ1-2, the V gene TRBV27; 7 bases agree with TRBD1. The germline CDR1 and CDR2 sequences are MNHEY and SMNVEV (reference sequence). The CDR3 consists of 15 residues. The ends lost 5 bases at V and 4 bases at J; junction bases unmatched: 10. For the CDR3, the DNA is TGTGCCAGCAGTCCCTACCGACAGGGAGGCTATGGCTACACCTTC. Translation: CASSPYRQGGYGYTF.

V is TRBV7-2 and J is TRBJ2-1, with 7 bases lining up with TRBD2. The CDR3 contains 16 residues. Losses at the gene ends were 5 bases for V and 4 bases for J; bases not matched to a gene: 11. Looked up from germline, CDR1 is SGHTA and CDR2 is FQGNSA. The DNA for the CDR3 is TGTGCCAGCAGCCTAGAGGGAGGGCCTCGGTACAATGAGCAGTTCTTC. Encoded protein: CASSLEGGPRYNEQFF.

Notes on this clonotype: This may come from a read error, since a much larger clone is one base off. The rearrangement links TRBV4-1 to TRBJ1-2; TRBD1 aligns across 9 bases. Germline trimming cut 4 bases from V and 10 bases from J; bases unmatched to any gene: 13. The germline V gene encodes CDR1 MGHRA and CDR2 YSYEKL. The CDR3 covers 15 residues. CDR3 sequence reads: CASSREPGQGSDYTF. In DNA, the CDR3 is TGCGCCAGCAGCCGAGAACCGGGACAGGGTTCTGACTACACCTTC.

The sample holds a few counts of this clonotype. This chain links TRBV24-1 with TRBJ2-6; D is ambiguous. CDR3 length equals 15 residues. The V gene lost 3 bases and the J gene lost 4 bases, with 9 bases spanning the gap. Germline V CDR1 and CDR2: KGHDR, SFDVKD. The CDR3 region has the DNA TGTGCCACCAGTGATGGCCCCGTCGGGGCCAACGTCCTGACTTTC. Its translation is CATSDGPVGANVLTF.

This clonotype was observed a handful of times. This chain connects TRBV20-1 to TRBJ1-5, with D maybe TRBD1 (6 bases). Germline values: CDR1 DFQATT, CDR2 SNEGSKA (reference sequence). The CDR3 loop spans 15 amino acids. V was cut by 2 bases and J by 6 bases, with 17 bases left in between. The CDR3, as DNA: TGCAGTGCTAGATCGGGTTCGGGGGCGGGTCAGCCCCAGCATTTT. Translated: CSARSGSGAGQPQHF.

This sequence joins TRBV7-2 and TRBJ2-1; weak D call: TRBD2 (7 bases). Germline assignment: CDR1 SGHTA and CDR2 FQGNSA. This CDR3 region has 16 residues. V was trimmed by 6 bases and J by 3 bases, leaving 18 bases between them. CDR3 sequence (DNA): TGTGCCAGCAGTCGGACCGCGGGGGCGCTCTACAATGAGCAGTTCTTC. As protein: CASSRTAGALYNEQFF.

This rearrangement joins TRBV10-3 to TRBJ1-6, with D perhaps matching TRBD1 (5 bases). Trimming took 2 bases from V and 10 from J, leaving 12 bases between them. In germline, CDR1 is ENHRY, CDR2 SYGVKD. The CDR3 extends over 14 amino acids. The CDR3 region is CAISERGMESPLHF. The CDR3 DNA reads TGTGCCATCAGTGAGAGGGGAATGGAATCACCCCTCCACTTT.

The sample holds many counts of this clonotype. This chain joins TRBV20-1 and TRBJ2-1; 8 bases align to TRBD2. Germline CDR1 reads DFQATT; CDR2 reads SNEGSKA (reference sequence). The CDR3 length is 15 residues. V dropped 3 bases and J dropped 5; count of bases not matched to a gene: 9. CDR3 sequence: CSASYGLAENNEQFF. The CDR3 nucleotides are TGCAGTGCTAGTTATGGACTAGCAGAGAACAATGAGCAGTTCTTC.

The table lists this clonotype with a few counts. V and J are TRBV12-3 or TRBV12-4 and TRBJ1-2, with D possibly being TRBD1 (5 bases). This CDR3 region has 13 residues. Trimming shortened V by 6 bases and J by 9 bases, and 17 bases separated the two germline ends. DNA for the CDR3: TGTGCCAGCAGCCTGGGGGGTCCTAAGAGCTACACCTTC. Protein: CASSLGGPKSYTF.

This clonotype has a count of ten or more. The chain joins TRBV7-2 to TRBJ2-7, with a weak D call TRBD1 (5 bases). V was cut by 5 bases and J by 0 bases, with 20 bases left in between. CDR3 length equals 17 residues. CDR1 SGHTA and CDR2 FQGNSA come from the germline V gene. CDR3: CASSRNHRPLSSYEQYF. DNA of the CDR3: TGTGCCAGCAGCCGAAATCACAGGCCCCTAAGCTCCTACGAGCAGTACTTC.

Only a few counts were recorded for this clonotype. The rearrangement links TRBV29-1 to TRBJ2-1; D is perhaps TRBD1 (6 bases). The germline CDR1 and CDR2 sequences are SQVTM and ANQGSEA. Between the trimmed V and J ends, which lost 5 bases and 6 bases, there was a span of 8 bases. The CDR3 extends over 11 amino acids. The CDR3 DNA reads TGCAGCGTTAACAGGGTCAATGAGCAGTTCTTC. Its translation: CSVNRVNEQFF.

V and J are TRBV15 and TRBJ2-7, with D perhaps given as TRBD1 or TRBD2 (5 bases each). V was cut by 5 bases and J by 2 bases, with 10 bases left in between. This CDR3 region has 13 residues. Germline-derived CDR1 and CDR2 are LNHNV and YYDKDF (reference sequence). CDR3 bases: TGTGCCACCAGCGAGGGGACCGCCTACGAGCAGTACTTC. Translation: CATSEGTAYEQYF.

J is TRBJ2-2 and V is TRBV21-1; no DNA check was done on the table's D call, TRBD2. TRBV21-1 is classified as a pseudogene. The CDR3 is made up of 14 amino acids. CDR3 protein: CASSKRAVTGELFF. The CDR3 DNA sequence: TGTGCCAGCAGCAAAAGGGCCGTGACCGGGGAGCTGTTTTTT.

This clonotype was counted only a few times. The chain is built from TRBV7-2 and TRBJ2-5, with D maybe TRBD2 (5 bases). The ends were cut back, 2 bases at V and 5 bases at J, with 15 bases in the middle. The CDR3 length is 15 residues. From germline, CDR1 is SGHTA and CDR2 FQGNSA. The CDR3 nucleotides are TGTGCCAGCAGCTTAAATGTGGGAGTAGGGGAGACCCAGTACTTC. Its translation: CASSLNVGVGETQYF.